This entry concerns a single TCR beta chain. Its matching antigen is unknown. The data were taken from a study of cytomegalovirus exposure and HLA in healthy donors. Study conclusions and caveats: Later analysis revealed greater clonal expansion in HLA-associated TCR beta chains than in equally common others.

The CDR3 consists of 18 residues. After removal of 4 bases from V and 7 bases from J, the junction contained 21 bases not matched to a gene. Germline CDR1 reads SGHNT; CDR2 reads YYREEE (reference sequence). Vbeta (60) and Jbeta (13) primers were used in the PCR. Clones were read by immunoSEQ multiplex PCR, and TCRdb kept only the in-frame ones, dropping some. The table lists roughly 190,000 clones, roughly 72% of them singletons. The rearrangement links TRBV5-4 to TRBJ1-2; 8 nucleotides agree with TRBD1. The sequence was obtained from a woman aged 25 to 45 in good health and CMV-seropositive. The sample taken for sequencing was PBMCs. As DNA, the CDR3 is TGTGCCAGCAGCCGAGGTGGGGTTTCAGGGGGCGGCTTGACTGGCTACACCTTC. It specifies CASSRGGVSGGGLTGYTF.